The T cell receptor (beta chain) described here comes from a study of blood T cells in healthy people across ages. Study-wide context: Template switching captured about one barcoded beta molecule per two T cells.

The donors, healthy Caucasians from Russia, were aged 6 to 90. There are 15 residues in the CDR3. V gave up 1 base and J gave up 7 bases; unmatched junction bases: 5. In germline, CDR1 is MNHEY, CDR2 SVGAGI. Using a J-beta primer mix together with a sample-barcoded 5' primer, a second PCR was run for roughly 6 to 11 cycles. The template-switch adaptor was a 5' adaptor with 12 random nucleotides. It tagged each cDNA molecule. TCRdb used MiXCR to reprocess the 5' RACE reads, holding one entry per CDR3 protein. The table includes 1.5 million to 2 million distinct CDR3 sequences, 40% to 55% detected once.

The chain recombines TRBV6-5 with TRBJ2-2; 8 bases are shared with TRBD2. Sequences were obtained from blood. The receptor was derived from a woman in her forties in good health. The CDR3 DNA reads as TGTGCCAGCAGTTACTTTAGCGGGGTTAACGGGGAGCTGTTTTTT. It yields the protein CASSYFSGVNGELFF.